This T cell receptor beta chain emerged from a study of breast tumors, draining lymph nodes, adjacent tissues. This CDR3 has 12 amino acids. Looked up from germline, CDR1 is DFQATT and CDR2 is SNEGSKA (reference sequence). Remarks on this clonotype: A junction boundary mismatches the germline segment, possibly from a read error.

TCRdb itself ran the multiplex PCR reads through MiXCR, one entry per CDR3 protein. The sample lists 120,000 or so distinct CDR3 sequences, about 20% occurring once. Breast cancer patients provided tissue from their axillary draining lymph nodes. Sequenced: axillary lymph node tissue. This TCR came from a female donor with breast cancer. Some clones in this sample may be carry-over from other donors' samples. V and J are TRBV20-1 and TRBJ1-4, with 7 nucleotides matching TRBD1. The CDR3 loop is CSVRWTGEKLFF. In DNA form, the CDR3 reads TGCAGTGTTAGATGGACAGGTGAAAAGCTGTTTTTT.